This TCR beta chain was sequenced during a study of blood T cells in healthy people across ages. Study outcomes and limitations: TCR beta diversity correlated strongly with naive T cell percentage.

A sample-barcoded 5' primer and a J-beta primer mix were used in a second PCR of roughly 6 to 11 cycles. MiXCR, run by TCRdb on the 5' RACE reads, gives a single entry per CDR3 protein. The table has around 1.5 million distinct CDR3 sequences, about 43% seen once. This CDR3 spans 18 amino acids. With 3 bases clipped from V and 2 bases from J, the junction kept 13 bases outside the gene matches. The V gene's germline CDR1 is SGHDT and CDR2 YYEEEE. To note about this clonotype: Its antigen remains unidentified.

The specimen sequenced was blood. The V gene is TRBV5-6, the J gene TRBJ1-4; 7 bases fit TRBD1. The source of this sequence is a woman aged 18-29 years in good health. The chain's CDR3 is CASSSTGTGFATNEKLFF. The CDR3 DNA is TGTGCCAGCAGCTCGACAGGGACGGGCTTTGCGACTAATGAAAAACTGTTTTTT.